This entry describes one TCR beta chain. The antigen remains undetermined. This record belongs to a study of T cell responses to AZD1222 COVID-19 vaccine. Findings and caveats of the study: Donors in the cohort were predominantly white British and more often female, and clonal diversity was possibly underestimated.

Repertoires were generated with immunoSEQ multiplex PCR, while TCRdb's copy carries only in-frame clones and drops some. The sample holds 160,000 or so clones, roughly 90% seen once. CDR1 and CDR2 from the germline V gene are SGHDT and YYEEEE. With V trimmed by 3 bases and J by 4 bases, 6 bases remained unmatched. CDR3 length: 14 residues. The origin of this receptor is an adult in good health. This chain joins TRBV5-6 and TRBJ1-2, with TRBD1 matching over 7 bases. The sample was peripheral blood, taken on day 0 of AZD1222 vaccination. The DNA of the CDR3 is TGTGCCAGCAGCTCTGGGACAGTTCTCTATGGCTACACCTTC. It translates to CASSSGTVLYGYTF.